The T cell receptor beta chain under discussion was sequenced for a study of read filtering for tumor transcriptome and immune sequencing. Turning to the study itself: Among patients, approximately 17 were male and some 15 female, aged roughly 45 to 90 (mean about 72). R-ISS stage counts were about eight for I, about 17 for II, roughly seven for III. Findings and limits, study-wide: RNA-seq captured clonotypes less deeply and reliably than IR-seq.

This CDR3 comprises 14 residues. Trimming cost V 0 bases and J 9 bases, with 17 bases left between them. The germline V gene encodes CDR1 DFQATT and CDR2 SNEGSKA (reference sequence). Molecular barcoded adaptors covering alpha/delta and beta/gamma chains were used on approximately 400 ng RNA. MiXCR, applied by TCRdb to the reads, yields one record per CDR3 protein. The sample lists tens of thousands of distinct CDR3 sequences; roughly 14% were seen once. Every patient had bone marrow sampled while the disease was active. This clonotype was counted ten times or more. As yet, its antigen is unknown. The TCR sequence derives from a donor over 35 with multiple myeloma. The chain joins TRBV20-1 to TRBJ2-5; D is undetermined. The sample was a population of CD138-negative cells sorted from bone marrow. The CDR3 DNA reads TGCAGTGCTAGAGATCGGTCGGCTTCACGGGCCCAGTACTTC. This sequence encodes CSARDRSASRAQYF.